Following are 19 T cell receptor beta chains from one sample sequenced in a study of T cells after yellow fever vaccination. In TCRdb, the 5' RACE reads were re-called with MiXCR into one record per CDR3 protein. The profile shows around 67,000 distinct CDR3 sequences, approximately 7% of them singletons. The sample here was CD8+ T cells sorted from PBMCs, taken less than 6 days after the first yellow fever vaccination. Receptors originate from a man between 18 and 29 years old who received the YFV17D yellow fever vaccine.

This clonotype was found many times. The chain couples TRBV10-3 to TRBJ1-2; perhaps TRBD1 as D (6 bases). Per germline, CDR1 ENHRY and CDR2 SYGVKD. Trimming pared 6 bases from V and 3 bases from J, leaving 17 bases between. The CDR3 sequence is 15 residues long. DNA of the CDR3: TGTGCCATCAGCGCGATCAGGACAGCCGACTATGGCTACACCTTC. Its protein is CAISAIRTADYGYTF.

The table lists this clonotype with many counts. DNA for the CDR3: TGTGCCAGCAGCCTAAATATGGGTCTTAGTTACAATGAGCAGTTCTTC. This sequence encodes CASSLNMGLSYNEQFF. J is TRBJ2-1 and V is TRBV7-8; no definite D call. CDR1 and CDR2 (germline): SGHVS, FQNEAQ. There are 16 residues in the CDR3. Trimming cost V 5 bases and J 4 bases, with 18 bases left between them.

This clonotype was seen at least ten times. The CDR3 sequence: CASSSGLRAYNEQFF. CDR3 in DNA: TGCGCCAGCAGCTCGGGACTTCGCGCCTACAATGAGCAGTTCTTC. The chain links TRBV5-1 to TRBJ2-1; D is possibly TRBD2 (6 bases). The V gene's germline CDR1 is SGHRS and CDR2 YFSETQ. This CDR3 is 15 amino acids long. V was trimmed by 3 bases and J by 2 bases, leaving 12 bases between them.

This clonotype was seen more than once but under ten times. This chain connects TRBV11-2 to TRBJ2-7, with D maybe TRBD2 (7 bases). Germline assignment: CDR1 SGHAT and CDR2 FQNNGV. V was trimmed by 4 bases and J by 2 bases, leaving 18 bases between them. The CDR3 contains 16 residues. CDR3 in amino acids: CASSSRERGATYEQYF. The CDR3 bases are TGTGCCAGCAGCTCTCGAGAACGGGGGGCCACCTACGAGCAGTACTTC.

This clonotype has a handful of counts. This chain joins TRBV7-9 and TRBJ2-1; no firm D call. V was trimmed by 1 base and J by 14 bases, leaving 9 bases between them. This CDR3 is built from 11 residues. Per germline, CDR1 SEHNR and CDR2 FQNEAQ (reference sequence). The CDR3 nucleotides are TGTGCCAGCAGCTTAGGGACGGATAAGTTCTTC. The encoded protein is CASSLGTDKFF.

The chain uses TRBV7-9 and TRBJ2-4, with D perhaps matching TRBD2 (5 bases). The CDR3 totals 13 residues. V was pared by 7 bases and J by 2 bases, with 9 bases between. The germline V gene encodes CDR1 SEHNR and CDR2 FQNEAQ (reference sequence). The CDR3 sequence is CASIPSSKNIQYF. The CDR3 nucleotides are TGTGCCAGCATCCCTAGCTCCAAAAACATTCAGTACTTC.

In its sample, this clonotype was seen a few times. The chain carries TRBV12-3 or TRBV12-4 and TRBJ1-1; D gene unclear. There are 14 residues in the CDR3. Trimming stripped 5 bases from V and 3 bases from J, with 13 bases between. The CDR3 DNA reads as TGTGCCAGCAGTCCCCAAATTGGGGACACTGAAGCTTTCTTT. The encoded protein is CASSPQIGDTEAFF.

Only a few counts were recorded for this clonotype. J is TRBJ1-1 and V is TRBV7-2; D possibly corresponds to TRBD1 (6 bases). The ends were cut back, 5 bases at V and 5 bases at J, with 18 bases in the middle. Germline loops: CDR1 SGHTA, CDR2 FQGNSA. The CDR3 totals 15 residues. CDR3 sequence: CASSARGGLGTEAFF. The CDR3, as DNA: TGTGCCAGCAGCGCTCGGGGGGGGCTGGGAACTGAAGCTTTCTTT.

The chain employs TRBV3-1 and TRBJ2-7; TRBD2 is a possible D gene (5 bases). V was pared by 0 bases and J by 0 bases, with 15 bases between. The CDR3 loop spans 17 amino acids. Germline V gives CDR1 LGHDT, CDR2 YNNKEL (reference sequence). The CDR3 loop reads CASSQDRRGLSSYEQYF. CDR3 DNA: TGTGCCAGCAGCCAAGATCGTCGAGGGTTGAGCTCCTACGAGCAGTACTTC.

The genes are TRBV12-3 or TRBV12-4 and TRBJ1-5; 7 bases align to TRBD1. The CDR3 runs to 14 residues. The V gene end was trimmed by 6 bases and the J gene end by 4 bases; junction bases not matched to a gene: 6. The CDR3 loop reads CASSSTGDNQPQHF. The CDR3 nucleotides read TGTGCCAGCAGCTCCACAGGGGATAATCAGCCCCAGCATTTT.

The chain uses TRBV5-1 and TRBJ1-4; no clear D. Per germline, CDR1 SGHRS and CDR2 YFSETQ. V was shortened by 0 bases and J by 0 bases, with 6 bases between the two germline ends. There are 15 residues in the CDR3. Here the CDR3 DNA reads TGCGCCAGCAGCTTGGTCGGGGCAACTAATGAAAAACTGTTTTTT. Its translation: CASSLVGATNEKLFF. Together with reference TRBV5-1 and TRBJ1-4, the CDR3 gives the full variable domain: KAGVTQTPRYLIKTRGQQVTLSCSPISGHRSVSWYQQTPGQGLQFLFEYFSETQRNKGNFPGRFSGRQFSNSRSEMNVSTLELGDSALYLCASSLVGATNEKLFFGSGTQLSVL.

The chain combines TRBV11-1 with TRBJ2-2; 9 positions agree with TRBD2. Germline V gene sequence: CDR1 SGHAT, CDR2 FQDESV (reference sequence). The CDR3 extends over 16 amino acids. The V segment lost 1 base and the J segment 4 bases; nucleotides outside the gene matches: 4. Written as DNA, the CDR3 is TGTGCCAGCAGCTTAGTGGCTAGCGGGGCCACCGGGGAGCTGTTTTTT. Its protein product is CASSLVASGATGELFF.

This clonotype was detected ten times or more. V usage is TRBV9 and J usage is TRBJ1-4; possible D gene TRBD1, 6 bases. V gave up 4 bases and J gave up 3 bases, with 13 bases separating them. The CDR3 loop spans 15 amino acids. The germline CDR1 and CDR2 sequences are SGDLS and YYNGEE. The CDR3 loop reads CASSMRGGPNEKLFF. The CDR3 DNA is TGTGCCAGCAGCATGAGAGGGGGTCCTAATGAAAAACTGTTTTTT. The full variable domain, completed using reference TRBV9 and TRBJ1-4, is DSGVTQTPKHLITATGQRVTLRCSPRSGDLSVYWYQQSLDQGLQFLIQYYNGEERAKGNILERFSAQQFPDLHSELNLSSLELGDSALYFCASSMRGGPNEKLFFGSGTQLSVL.

This clonotype was seen many times. CDR3 protein: CSVEGRTSGGTEGYEQYF. In nucleotides, the CDR3 is TGCAGCGTTGAAGGGCGAACTAGCGGGGGGACCGAAGGGTACGAGCAGTACTTC. V gene TRBV29-1 combines with J gene TRBJ2-7, with TRBD2 matching over 12 bases. CDR3 length: 18 residues. Losses at the gene ends were 1 base for V and 4 bases for J; bases not matched to a gene: 14. The germline V gene encodes CDR1 SQVTM and CDR2 ANQGSEA.

This clonotype was picked up many times. The CDR3, as DNA: TGTGCCAGCAGTTACTCGATGCCGGGGTATCGTGGCTACACCTTC. It is translated as CASSYSMPGYRGYTF. The chain has TRBV6-5 and TRBJ1-2; the D is unclear. CDR1 is MNHEY, CDR2 SVGAGI, per germline. The CDR3 sequence is 15 residues long. The V end was cut by 0 bases, the J end by 7 bases, with 15 bases between.

This clonotype was found many times. V is TRBV6-1 and J is TRBJ1-2, with D possibly matching TRBD1 (6 bases). The CDR3 has 14 residues. Germline-derived CDR1 and CDR2 are MNHNS and SASEGT. Trimming stripped 3 bases from V and 1 base from J, with 9 bases between. CDR3 nucleotide sequence: TGTGCCAGCAGTGACGAGGGGGATAACTATGGCTACACCTTC. This sequence encodes CASSDEGDNYGYTF.

This clonotype was seen at least ten times. This rearrangement joins TRBV5-5 to TRBJ2-7; 8 bases line up with TRBD1. The CDR3 has 15 amino acids. Germline CDR1 SGHKS, CDR2 YYEKEE (reference sequence). V was pared by 4 bases and J by 3 bases, with 9 bases of the junction left unmatched. Written as DNA, the CDR3 is TGTGCCAGCAGCCCGCTTGGGGACAGGCTCTACGAGCAGTACTTC. As protein: CASSPLGDRLYEQYF.

Many counts were recorded for this clonotype. The chain is built from TRBV6-1 and TRBJ1-2; TRBD1 is a possible D gene (5 bases). The CDR3 is 13 residues long. Germline loops: CDR1 MNHNS, CDR2 SASEGT. V was clipped by 5 bases and J by 2 bases, with 9 bases between them. The CDR3 region is CASSLDSNYGYTF. CDR3 DNA: TGTGCCAGCAGTCTAGACAGCAACTATGGCTACACCTTC.

The chain is built from TRBV12-3 or TRBV12-4 and TRBJ1-5, with D possibly TRBD1 on 5 matching bases. CDR3 length: 15 residues. V was cut by 3 bases and J by 2 bases, with 11 bases left in between. The CDR3 loop is CASSLRGSGNQPQHF. The DNA for the CDR3 is TGTGCCAGCAGTTTGAGGGGTTCAGGCAATCAGCCCCAGCATTTT.